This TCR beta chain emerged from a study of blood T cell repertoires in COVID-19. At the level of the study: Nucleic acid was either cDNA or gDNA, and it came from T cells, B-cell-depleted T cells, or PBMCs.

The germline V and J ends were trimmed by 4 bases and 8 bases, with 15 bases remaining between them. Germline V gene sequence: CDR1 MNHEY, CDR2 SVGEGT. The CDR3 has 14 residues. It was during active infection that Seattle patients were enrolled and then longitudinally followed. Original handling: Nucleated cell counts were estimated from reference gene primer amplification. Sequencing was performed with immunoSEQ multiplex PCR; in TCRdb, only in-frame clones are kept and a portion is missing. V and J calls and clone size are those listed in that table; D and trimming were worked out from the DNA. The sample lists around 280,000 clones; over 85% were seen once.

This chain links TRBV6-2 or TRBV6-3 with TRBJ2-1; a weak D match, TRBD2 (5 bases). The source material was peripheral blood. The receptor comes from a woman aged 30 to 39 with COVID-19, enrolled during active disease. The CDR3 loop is CASSWARGPDEQFF. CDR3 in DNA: TGTGCCAGCAGTTGGGCCCGAGGGCCGGATGAGCAGTTCTTC.